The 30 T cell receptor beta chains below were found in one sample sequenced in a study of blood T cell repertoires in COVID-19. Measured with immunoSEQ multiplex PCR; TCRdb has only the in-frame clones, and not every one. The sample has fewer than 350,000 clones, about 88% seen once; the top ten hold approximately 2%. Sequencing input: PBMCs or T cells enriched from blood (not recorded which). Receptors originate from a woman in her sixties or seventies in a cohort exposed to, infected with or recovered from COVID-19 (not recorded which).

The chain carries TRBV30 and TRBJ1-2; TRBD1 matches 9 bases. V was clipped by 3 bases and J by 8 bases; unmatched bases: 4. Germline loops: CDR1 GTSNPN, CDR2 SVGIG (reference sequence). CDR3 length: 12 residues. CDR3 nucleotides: TGTGCCTGGAGACAGGGGGCGTACGGCTACACCTTC. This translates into CAWRQGAYGYTF.

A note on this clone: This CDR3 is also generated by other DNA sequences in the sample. The CDR3 here is CASRTGGSGANVLTF. The CDR3 DNA reads as TGTGCCAGCAGGACAGGGGGTTCTGGGGCCAACGTCCTGACTTTC. The chain carries TRBV6-5 and TRBJ2-6; 9 bases are shared with TRBD1. V was clipped by 6 bases and J by 1 base; unmatched bases: 1. CDR1 is MNHEY and CDR2 is SVGAGI in the germline V gene. The CDR3 extends over 15 amino acids.

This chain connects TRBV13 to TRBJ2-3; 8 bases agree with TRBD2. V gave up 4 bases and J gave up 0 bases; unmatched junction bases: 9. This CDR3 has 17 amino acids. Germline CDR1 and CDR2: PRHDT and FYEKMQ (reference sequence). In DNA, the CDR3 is TGTGCCAGCAGCTCTTTCCTTAGCGGGAAAAGCACAGATACGCAGTATTTT. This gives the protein CASSSFLSGKSTDTQYF.

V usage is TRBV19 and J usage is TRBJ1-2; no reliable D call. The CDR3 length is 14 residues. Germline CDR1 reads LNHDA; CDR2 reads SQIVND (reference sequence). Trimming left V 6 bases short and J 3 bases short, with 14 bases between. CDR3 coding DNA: TGTGCCAGTAGCCCCGTACGGGAGTACTATGGCTACACCTTC. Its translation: CASSPVREYYGYTF. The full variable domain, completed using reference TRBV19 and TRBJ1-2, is DGGITQSPKYLFRKEGQNVTLSCEQNLNHDAMYWYRQDPGQGLRLIYYSQIVNDFQKGDIAEGYSVSREKKESFPLTVTSAQKNPTAFYLCASSPVREYYGYTFGSGTRLTVV.

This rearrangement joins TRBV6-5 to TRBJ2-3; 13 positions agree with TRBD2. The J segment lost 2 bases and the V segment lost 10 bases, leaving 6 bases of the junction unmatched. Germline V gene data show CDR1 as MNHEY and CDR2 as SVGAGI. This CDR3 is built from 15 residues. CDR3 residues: CATDGTSGITDTQYF. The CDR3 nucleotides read TGTGCCACAGACGGGACTAGCGGGATCACAGATACGCAGTATTTT.

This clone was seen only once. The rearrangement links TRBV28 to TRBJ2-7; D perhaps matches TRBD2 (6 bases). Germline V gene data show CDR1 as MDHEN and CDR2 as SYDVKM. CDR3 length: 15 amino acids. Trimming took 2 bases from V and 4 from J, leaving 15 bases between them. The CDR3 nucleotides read TGTGCCAGCAGTTTAAGACTAGATATGATATACGAGCAGTACTTC. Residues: CASSLRLDMIYEQYF.

CDR3 bases: TGTGCCAGCAGGTCTAGCACCGAGACCCAGTACTTC. Protein: CASRSSTETQYF. V is TRBV2 and J is TRBJ2-5; D is perhaps TRBD2 (5 bases). The CDR3 contains 12 residues. Germline values: CDR1 SNHLY, CDR2 FYNNEI. V lost 6 bases and J 5 bases, leaving 10 bases between the germline ends.

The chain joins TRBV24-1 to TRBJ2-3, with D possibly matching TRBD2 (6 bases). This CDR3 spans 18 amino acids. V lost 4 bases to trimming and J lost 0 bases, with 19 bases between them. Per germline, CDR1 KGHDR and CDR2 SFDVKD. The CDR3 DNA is TGTGCCACCAGTGAAAGCCGGAGGGCCCGGAGTAGCACAGATACGCAGTATTTT. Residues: CATSESRRARSSTDTQYF.

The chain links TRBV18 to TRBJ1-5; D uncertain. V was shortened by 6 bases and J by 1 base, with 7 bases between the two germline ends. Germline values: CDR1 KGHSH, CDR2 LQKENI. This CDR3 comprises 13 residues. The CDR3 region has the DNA TGTGCCAGCTCGCGGGAGAGCAATCAGCCCCAGCATTTT. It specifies CASSRESNQPQHF.

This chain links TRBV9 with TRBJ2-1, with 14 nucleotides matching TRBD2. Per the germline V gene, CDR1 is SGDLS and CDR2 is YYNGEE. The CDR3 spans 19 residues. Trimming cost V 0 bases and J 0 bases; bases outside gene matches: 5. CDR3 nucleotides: TGTGCCAGCAGCGTAGGACTTGGGACTAGCGGGAGCTCCTACAATGAGCAGTTCTTC. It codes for CASSVGLGTSGSSYNEQFF.

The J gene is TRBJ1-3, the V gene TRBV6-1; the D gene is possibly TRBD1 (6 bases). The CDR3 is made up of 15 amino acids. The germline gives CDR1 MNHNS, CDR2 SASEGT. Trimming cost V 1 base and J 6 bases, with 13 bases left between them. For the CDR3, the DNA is TGTGCCAGCAGTGAAGGGGGGGGGCGCGAAAACACCATATATTTT. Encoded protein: CASSEGGGRENTIYF.

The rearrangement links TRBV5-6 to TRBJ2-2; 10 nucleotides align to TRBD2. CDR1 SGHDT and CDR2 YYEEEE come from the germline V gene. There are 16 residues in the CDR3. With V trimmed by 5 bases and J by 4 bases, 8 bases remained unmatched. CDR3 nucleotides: TGTGCCAGCAGGGCTAGCGGGAGTTCGGCCACCGGGGAGCTGTTTTTT. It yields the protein CASRASGSSATGELFF. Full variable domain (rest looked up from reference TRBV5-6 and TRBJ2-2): DAGVTQSPTHLIKTRGQQVTLRCSPKSGHDTVSWYQQALGQGPQFIFQYYEEEERQRGNFPDRFSGHQFPNYSSELNVNALLLGDSALYLCASRASGSSATGELFFGEGSRLTVL.

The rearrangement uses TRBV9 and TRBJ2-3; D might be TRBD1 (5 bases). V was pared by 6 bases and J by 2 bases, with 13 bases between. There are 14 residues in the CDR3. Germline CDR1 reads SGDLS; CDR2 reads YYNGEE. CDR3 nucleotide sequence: TGTGCCAGCAATGACAGAACTAACACAGATACGCAGTATTTT. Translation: CASNDRTNTDTQYF.

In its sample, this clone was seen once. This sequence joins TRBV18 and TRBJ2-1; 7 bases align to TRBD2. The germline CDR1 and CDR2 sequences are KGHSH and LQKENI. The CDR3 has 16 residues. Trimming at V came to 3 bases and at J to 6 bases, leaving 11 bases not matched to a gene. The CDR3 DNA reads TGTGCCAGCTCACCCTCTACGTGGGCGGGAGCCAATGAGCAGTTCTTC. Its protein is CASSPSTWAGANEQFF.

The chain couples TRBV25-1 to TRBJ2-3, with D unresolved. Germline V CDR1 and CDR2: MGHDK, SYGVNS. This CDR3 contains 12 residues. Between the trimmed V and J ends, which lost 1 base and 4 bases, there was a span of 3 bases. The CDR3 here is CASSEWPDTQYF. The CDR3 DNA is TGTGCCAGCAGTGAATGGCCAGATACGCAGTATTTT.

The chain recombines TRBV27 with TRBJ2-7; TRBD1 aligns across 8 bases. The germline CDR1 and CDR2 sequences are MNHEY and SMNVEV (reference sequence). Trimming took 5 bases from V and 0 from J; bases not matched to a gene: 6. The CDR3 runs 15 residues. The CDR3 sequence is CASSMTGVFSYEQYF. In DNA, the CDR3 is TGTGCCAGCAGTATGACAGGGGTCTTCTCCTACGAGCAGTACTTC.

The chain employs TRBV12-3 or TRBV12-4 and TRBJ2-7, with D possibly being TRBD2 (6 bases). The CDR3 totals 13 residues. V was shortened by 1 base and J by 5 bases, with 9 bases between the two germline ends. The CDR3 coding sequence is TGTGCCAGCAGTTTAGGACTAGTGGACGAGCAGTACTTC. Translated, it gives CASSLGLVDEQYF.

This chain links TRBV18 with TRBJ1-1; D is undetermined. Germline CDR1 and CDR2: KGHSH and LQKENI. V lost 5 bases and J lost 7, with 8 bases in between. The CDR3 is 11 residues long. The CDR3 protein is CASSAQDEAFF. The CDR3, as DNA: TGTGCCAGCTCAGCTCAGGATGAAGCTTTCTTT.

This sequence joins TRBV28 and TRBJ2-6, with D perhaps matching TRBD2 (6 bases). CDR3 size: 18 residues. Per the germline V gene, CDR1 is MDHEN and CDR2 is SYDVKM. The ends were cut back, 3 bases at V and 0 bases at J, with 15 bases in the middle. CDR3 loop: CASSFGDFPSSGANVLTF. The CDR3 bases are TGTGCCAGCAGTTTTGGGGACTTCCCGTCCTCTGGGGCCAACGTCCTGACTTTC.

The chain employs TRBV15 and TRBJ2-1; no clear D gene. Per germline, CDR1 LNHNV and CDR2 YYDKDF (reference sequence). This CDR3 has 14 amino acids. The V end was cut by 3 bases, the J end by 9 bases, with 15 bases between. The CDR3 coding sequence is TGTGCCACCAGCAGGCGTAAAACGGTGCTTGAGCAGTTCTTC. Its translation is CATSRRKTVLEQFF.

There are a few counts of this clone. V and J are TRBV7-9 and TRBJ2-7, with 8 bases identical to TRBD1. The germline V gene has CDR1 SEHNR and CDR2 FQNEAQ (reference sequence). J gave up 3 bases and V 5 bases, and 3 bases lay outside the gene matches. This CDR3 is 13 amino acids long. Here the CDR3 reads CASSTGQGYEQYF. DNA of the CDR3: TGTGCCAGCAGCACAGGACAGGGCTACGAGCAGTACTTC.

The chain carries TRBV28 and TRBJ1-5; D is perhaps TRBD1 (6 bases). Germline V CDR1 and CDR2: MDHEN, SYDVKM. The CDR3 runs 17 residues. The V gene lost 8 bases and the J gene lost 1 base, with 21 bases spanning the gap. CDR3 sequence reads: CASGRGGLGESNQPQHF. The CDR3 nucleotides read TGTGCCAGCGGTCGTGGGGGCTTGGGTGAAAGCAATCAGCCCCAGCATTTT.

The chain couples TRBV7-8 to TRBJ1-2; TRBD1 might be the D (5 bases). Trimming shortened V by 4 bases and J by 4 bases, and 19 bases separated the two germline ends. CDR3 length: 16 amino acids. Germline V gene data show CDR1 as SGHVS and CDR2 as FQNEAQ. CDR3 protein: CASSSKIWGDGYGYTF. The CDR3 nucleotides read TGTGCCAGCAGCTCCAAAATTTGGGGGGATGGCTATGGCTACACCTTC.

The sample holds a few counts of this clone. The CDR3 reads CASSLPSGRGTDTQYF. The CDR3 DNA follows: TGTGCCAGCAGCTTACCTAGCGGGAGAGGCACAGATACGCAGTATTTT. The chain combines TRBV7-9 with TRBJ2-3; 10 nucleotides match TRBD2. The V gene end was trimmed by 2 bases and the J gene end by 1 base; junction bases not matched to a gene: 3. Germline lookup yields CDR1 SEHNR and CDR2 FQNEAQ (reference sequence). The CDR3 extends over 16 amino acids.

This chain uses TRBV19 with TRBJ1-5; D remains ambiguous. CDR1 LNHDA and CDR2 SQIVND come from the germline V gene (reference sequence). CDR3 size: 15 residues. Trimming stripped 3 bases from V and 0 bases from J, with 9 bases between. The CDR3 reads CASSITRYSNQPQHF. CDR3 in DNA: TGTGCCAGTAGTATTACGCGGTATAGCAATCAGCCCCAGCATTTT.

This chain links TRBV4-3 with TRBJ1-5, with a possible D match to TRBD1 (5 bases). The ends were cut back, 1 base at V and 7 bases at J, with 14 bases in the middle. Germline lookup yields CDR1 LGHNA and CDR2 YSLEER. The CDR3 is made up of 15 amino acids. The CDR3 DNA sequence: TGCGCCAGCAGCCAAGGTGGTAGGCAGGGACAGCCCCAGCATTTT. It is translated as CASSQGGRQGQPQHF.

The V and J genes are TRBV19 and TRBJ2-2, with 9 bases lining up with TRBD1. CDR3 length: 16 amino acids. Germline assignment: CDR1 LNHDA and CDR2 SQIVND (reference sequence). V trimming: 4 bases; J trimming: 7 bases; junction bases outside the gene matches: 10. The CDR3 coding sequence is TGTGCCAGTAGTAGAGCCCTGGGACAGGGTGGCGGGGAGCTGTTTTTT. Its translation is CASSRALGQGGGELFF.

The CDR3 sequence is CASSGLSGTKNIQYF. CDR3 sequence (DNA): TGTGCCAGCAGTGGATTGTCAGGGACCAAAAACATTCAGTACTTC. The chain recombines TRBV2 with TRBJ2-4; the D gene is possibly TRBD1 (5 bases). Germline CDR1 and CDR2: SNHLY and FYNNEI. CDR3 length equals 15 residues. Trimming cost V 4 bases and J 2 bases, with 12 bases left between them.

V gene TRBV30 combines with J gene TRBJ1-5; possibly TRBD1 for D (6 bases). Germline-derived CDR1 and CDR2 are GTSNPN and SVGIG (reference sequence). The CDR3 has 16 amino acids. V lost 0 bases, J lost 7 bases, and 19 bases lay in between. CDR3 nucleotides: TGTGCCTGGAGTGTACCGCTGGGCGGGGGCAGACAGCCCCAGCATTTT. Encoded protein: CAWSVPLGGGRQPQHF.

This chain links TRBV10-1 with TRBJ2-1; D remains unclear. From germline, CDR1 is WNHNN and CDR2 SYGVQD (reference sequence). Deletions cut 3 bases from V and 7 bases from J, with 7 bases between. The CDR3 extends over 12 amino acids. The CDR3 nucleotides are TGCGCCAGCAGTGATGGTCGGAATGAGCAGTTCTTC. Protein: CASSDGRNEQFF.